The clone carrying this TCR beta chain has at least ten counts. Its antigen is unknown. Active ophthalmopathy (CAS at least 3, NOSPECS at least 4), lasting under 3 months. It was on clinical symptoms, serum thyroxine, TRAb, thyroid ultrasound and orbital computed tomography that diagnosis relied. The source of the sample is a study of Graves' ophthalmopathy and Graves' hyperthyroidism. Study-level findings and limits: In predicting ophthalmopathy progression, the model reached 70% to 71% sensitivity and about 73% specificity. Most thyroid-expanded clonotypes exceeding 0.001 frequency were also found in blood.

TCR beta CDR3 regions were amplified from RNA transcripts. RT-PCR in the first round used HTBI primers; a second-round multiplex PCR followed. TCRdb reanalysed the multiplex PCR reads using MiXCR and keeps one entry per CDR3 protein. The sample yields approximately 700,000 distinct CDR3 sequences, approximately 39% seen once. The TCR originated in an adult man with Graves' ophthalmopathy. Sequenced material: peripheral blood.

The CDR3 sequence is CATRDGDGSSYNSPLHF. CDR3 sequence (DNA): TGTGCCACCAGGGACGGGGACGGTAGCTCCTATAATTCACCCCTCCACTTT. The chain uses TRBV15 and TRBJ1-6, with TRBD1 as a possible D gene (5 bases). Deletions cut 6 bases from V and 0 bases from J, with 15 bases between. Germline V lookup: CDR1 LNHNV, CDR2 YYDKDF (reference sequence). CDR3 length: 17 residues.